This T cell receptor beta chain was sequenced for a study of cytomegalovirus exposure and HLA in healthy donors. Study-wide points: It was reported that the classifier diagnosed cytomegalovirus status with high specificity and sensitivity in both the original and validation cohorts.

Amplification used 60 Vbeta primers and 13 Jbeta primers. The table came from immunoSEQ multiplex PCR; TCRdb's copy has only in-frame clones and leaves some out. Here the sample spans about 97,000 clones, 70% to 75% being singletons. About this clone itself: Antigen specificity is unknown.

Per the germline V gene, CDR1 is MDHEN and CDR2 is SYDVKM. The CDR3 extends over 15 amino acids. V gave up 6 bases and J gave up 1 base, with 13 bases separating them. The chain combines TRBV28 with TRBJ1-5; possible D gene TRBD1, 6 bases. The sequenced sample was PBMCs. The receptor was isolated from a man in his forties in good health and CMV-seronegative. The CDR3 loop reads CASSPRGTSNQPQHF. Written as DNA, the CDR3 is TGTGCCAGCAGCCCCAGGGGAACGAGCAATCAGCCCCAGCATTTT.